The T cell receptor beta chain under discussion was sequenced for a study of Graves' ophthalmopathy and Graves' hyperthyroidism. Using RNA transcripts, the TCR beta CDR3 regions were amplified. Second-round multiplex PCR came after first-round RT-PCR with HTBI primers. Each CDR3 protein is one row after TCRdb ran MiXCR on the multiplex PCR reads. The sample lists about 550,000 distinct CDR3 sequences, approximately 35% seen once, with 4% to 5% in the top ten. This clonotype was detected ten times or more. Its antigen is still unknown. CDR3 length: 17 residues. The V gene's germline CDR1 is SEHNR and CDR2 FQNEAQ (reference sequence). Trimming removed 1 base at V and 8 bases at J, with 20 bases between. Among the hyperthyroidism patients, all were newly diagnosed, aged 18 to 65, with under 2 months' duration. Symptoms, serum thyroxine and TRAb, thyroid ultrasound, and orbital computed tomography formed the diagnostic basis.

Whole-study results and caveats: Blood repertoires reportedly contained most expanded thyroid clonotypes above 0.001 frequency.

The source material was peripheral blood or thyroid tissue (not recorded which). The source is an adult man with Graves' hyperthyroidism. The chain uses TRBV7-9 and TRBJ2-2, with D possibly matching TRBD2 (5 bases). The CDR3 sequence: CASSLEYEGPSSGELFF. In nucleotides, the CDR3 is TGTGCCAGCAGCTTAGAGTACGAGGGCCCCTCCTCAGGGGAGCTGTTTTTT.